This is a list of T cell receptor beta chains from one sample in a study of blood T cell repertoires in COVID-19. The protocol was immunoSEQ multiplex PCR, while the TCRdb copy is restricted to in-frame clones and leaves out a portion. The profile shows tens of thousands of clones, under 85% of them singletons. Material: peripheral blood. These receptors all stem from a man between 65 and 80 years old with acute or convalescent COVID-19. Both conserved end residues are part of each CDR3. Each record gives: V gene, clone size, CDR3 protein. Clone size appears in some rows only: once, few, many, or a class for an expanded clone.

>TRBV5-4|.
CASSLTGDTEAFF
>TRBV11-2|.
CASSHSGSLETQYF
>TRBV5-1|.
CASSLGQRRYF
>TRBV13|.
CASSQARDSPTDTQYF
>TRBV6-6|.
CASCSFGSVADEQFF
>TRBV4-1|.
CASSSPRQGPNQPQHF
>TRBV5-3|.
CARSPWSGGNEEKLFF
>TRBV10-1|.
CASSLTGGNGEDTQYF
>TRBV5-1|few
CASSPGDSQETQYF
>TRBV28|.
CASRPRPWDRPNTEAFF
>TRBV27|few
CASSVSQGYEQFF
>TRBV2|.
CASSVGRGSKLHF
>TRBV6-1|.
CASSEGTAERGAQHF
>TRBV18|.
CASSPGHNTEAFF
>TRBV11-3|.
CASSYGLASSYEQYF
>TRBV27|.
CASTPDRAQPQHF
>TRBV7-8|.
CASSLGDRGPDTQYF
>TRBV2|medium-sized
CASSDAEDRGKAFF
>TRBV7-8|.
CASSKNFDSYNSPLHF
>TRBV10-2|few
CASSGRAGNTIYF
>TRBV25-1|.
CASSEYISGASPLHF
>TRBV5-1|.
CASSPGGPPYQPQHF
>TRBV9|few
CASSVGVAGPQETQYF
>TRBV11-2|.
CASSDRDGTEAFF